This T cell receptor (beta chain) derives from a study of blood T cells in healthy people across ages. V was shortened by 0 bases and J by 1 base, with 16 bases between the two germline ends. CDR1 and CDR2 (germline): LGHNA, YSLEER. This CDR3 contains 17 residues. This clonotype was seen more than once but under ten times. What it binds is not known. A second roughly 6 to 12 cycle PCR used barcoded and J-beta primers. The authors tagged each cDNA molecule using a template-switch adaptor with 12 random nucleotides. From the 5' RACE reads, TCRdb called clonotypes with MiXCR, one entry per CDR3 protein. The sample records around 1,900,000 distinct CDR3 sequences, around 42% being singletons. Donors were healthy Caucasian individuals from Russia aged roughly 6 to 90. Findings and caveats of the study: Researchers judged that diversity estimates from one million T cells fell short of true values.

The TCR comes from a human donor in good health. The sequencing sample was made of blood. The chain recombines TRBV4-3 with TRBJ2-7; D is possibly TRBD2 (6 bases). The CDR3: CASSQDEVGGSSYEQYF. The CDR3 coding sequence is TGCGCCAGCAGCCAAGATGAGGTTGGAGGGTCTTCCTACGAGCAGTACTTC.